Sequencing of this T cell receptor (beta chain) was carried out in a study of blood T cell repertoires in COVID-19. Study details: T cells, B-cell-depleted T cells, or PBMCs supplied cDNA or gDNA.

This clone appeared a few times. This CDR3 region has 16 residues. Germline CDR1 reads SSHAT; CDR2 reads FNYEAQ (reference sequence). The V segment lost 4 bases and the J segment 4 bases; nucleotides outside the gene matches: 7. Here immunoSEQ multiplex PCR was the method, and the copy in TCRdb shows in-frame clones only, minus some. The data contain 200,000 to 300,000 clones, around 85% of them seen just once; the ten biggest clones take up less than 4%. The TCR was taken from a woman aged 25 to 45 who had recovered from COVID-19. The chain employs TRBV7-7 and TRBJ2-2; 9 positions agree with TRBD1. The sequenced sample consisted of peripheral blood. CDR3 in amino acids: CASSYGQGTGTGELFF. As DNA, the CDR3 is TGTGCCAGCAGCTACGGACAGGGGACGGGCACCGGGGAGCTGTTTTTT.